This entry lists 15 T cell receptor beta chains sequenced from one sample in a study of cytomegalovirus exposure and HLA in healthy donors. The PCR contained 60 Vbeta and 13 Jbeta primers. Libraries were prepared by immunoSEQ multiplex PCR; TCRdb keeps only in-frame clonotypes and omits some of them. The sample shows around 150,000 clones, approximately 10% of them seen only once. The specimen sequenced was PBMCs. These receptors originate from a woman aged 40 to 50 in good health and CMV-seropositive.

The rearrangement joins TRBV11-2 to TRBJ1-2; 7 positions match TRBD1. J was trimmed by 4 bases and V by 1 base; bases with no gene match: 3. CDR3 size: 14 residues. Germline V gene lookup returns CDR1 SGHAT and CDR2 FQNNGV. CDR3 in amino acids: CASSLGQGLYGYTF. In DNA form, the CDR3 reads TGTGCCAGCAGCTTAGGACAGGGCCTCTATGGCTACACCTTC.

This clone was observed a few times. The gene calls are TRBV7-7 and TRBJ2-3; 7 bases line up with TRBD1. The CDR3 length is 13 residues. Germline CDR1 reads SSHAT; CDR2 reads FNYEAQ (reference sequence). After removal of 5 bases from V and 7 bases from J, the junction contained 6 bases not matched to a gene. CDR3: CASSRDRGNTQYF. In DNA form, the CDR3 reads TGTGCCAGCAGCCGGGACAGAGGCAATACGCAGTATTTT.

The chain employs TRBV7-2 and TRBJ1-2; the D is unclear. The CDR3 spans 13 residues. Trimming stripped 4 bases from V and 8 bases from J, with 14 bases between. Per the germline V gene, CDR1 is SGHTA and CDR2 is FQGNSA. DNA for the CDR3: TGTGCCAGCAGCTCGACCGAGGGAGACGGCTACACCTTC. It codes for CASSSTEGDGYTF.

With regard to this clone: The same CDR3 arises from other DNA sequences in this sample as well. The V gene is TRBV19, the J gene TRBJ1-3, with a possible D match to TRBD1 (6 bases). Trimming pared 5 bases from V and 1 base from J, leaving 6 bases between. The CDR3 consists of 13 residues. CDR1 LNHDA and CDR2 SQIVND come from the germline V gene (reference sequence). The CDR3 sequence: CASSQGSGNTIYF. The DNA for the CDR3 is TGTGCCAGTAGTCAGGGGTCTGGAAACACCATATATTTT.

This clone was found a few times. This chain links TRBV9 with TRBJ2-1, with a tentative D call TRBD1 (5 bases). The CDR3 has 16 amino acids. V lost 0 bases and J lost 3, with 13 bases in between. Germline V gene data show CDR1 as SGDLS and CDR2 as YYNGEE. The CDR3 reads CASSVEGATGYNEQFF. In nucleotides, the CDR3 is TGTGCCAGCAGCGTAGAAGGGGCCACAGGCTACAATGAGCAGTTCTTC.

The genes are TRBV5-1 and TRBJ2-3; 7 positions agree with TRBD2. The V gene's germline CDR1 is SGHRS and CDR2 YFSETQ. This CDR3 region has 14 residues. J lost 2 bases, V lost 2 bases, and 2 bases had no gene match. The CDR3 coding sequence is TGCGCCAGCAGCTTTGGGGGGGTCACAGATACGCAGTATTTT. Encoded protein: CASSFGGVTDTQYF.

This clone has a handful of counts. The chain joins TRBV5-1 to TRBJ2-3, with 8 bases aligning to TRBD1. CDR3 length: 15 amino acids. The germline CDR1 and CDR2 sequences are SGHRS and YFSETQ. J lost 4 bases, V lost 8 bases, and 12 bases had no gene match. Here the CDR3 DNA reads TGCGCCAGTGGACTGGGCAGGGGGCTGTCAGATACGCAGTATTTT. Residues: CASGLGRGLSDTQYF.

This clone turned up a few times. The chain is built from TRBV5-1 and TRBJ1-1, with TRBD1 matching 7 bases. Germline V gene sequence: CDR1 SGHRS, CDR2 YFSETQ. J was trimmed by 1 base and V by 1 base; bases with no gene match: 7. The CDR3 loop spans 16 amino acids. The CDR3 region is CASSLPSGGGNTEAFF. Here the CDR3 DNA reads TGCGCCAGCAGCTTGCCGTCAGGGGGTGGGAACACTGAAGCTTTCTTT.

This clone was observed a handful of times. J is TRBJ2-7 and V is TRBV7-2; TRBD2 matches 7 bases. This CDR3 has 16 residues. V lost 5 bases, J lost 0 bases, and 10 bases stayed unmatched. Germline CDR1 SGHTA, CDR2 FQGNSA. The CDR3 loop reads CASSPSPGLSSYEQYF. The CDR3 DNA reads TGTGCCAGCAGCCCCAGCCCGGGACTAAGCTCCTACGAGCAGTACTTC.

The sample holds a few counts of this clone. This chain joins TRBV5-8 and TRBJ1-5; D is unclear. This CDR3 has 16 amino acids. V lost 0 bases to trimming and J lost 0 bases, with 10 bases between them. Germline CDR1 reads SGHTS; CDR2 reads YDEGEE. CDR3 amino acids: CASSLGAGSSNQPQHF. DNA of the CDR3: TGTGCCAGCAGCTTGGGGGCTGGCAGTAGCAATCAGCCCCAGCATTTT.

The rearrangement uses TRBV5-1 and TRBJ1-1; 12 bases map to TRBD1. Per germline, CDR1 SGHRS and CDR2 YFSETQ. The V gene end was trimmed by 4 bases and the J gene end by 6 bases; junction bases not matched to a gene: 4. The CDR3 runs 14 residues. This CDR3 reads CASSRDRGRAEAFF. The CDR3 DNA reads as TGCGCCAGCAGCCGGGACAGGGGGCGCGCTGAAGCTTTCTTT.

This clone showed up just a few times. The chain has TRBV7-2 and TRBJ1-1; a weak D match, TRBD1 (5 bases). V lost 1 base to trimming and J lost 10 bases, with 13 bases between them. Germline-derived CDR1 and CDR2 are SGHTA and FQGNSA. CDR3 length: 13 residues. The CDR3 here is CASSLESGGRAFF. CDR3 DNA: TGTGCCAGCAGCTTAGAGTCGGGGGGTAGAGCTTTCTTT.

A word on this clone: Distinct nucleotide sequences in the sample also encode this CDR3. The V gene is TRBV5-1, the J gene TRBJ1-2, with 11 positions matching TRBD1. This CDR3 has 16 amino acids. The V gene's germline CDR1 is SGHRS and CDR2 YFSETQ. With V trimmed by 1 base and J by 3 bases, 5 bases remained unmatched. The CDR3 loop is CASSLSPGQGDYGYTF. The CDR3, as DNA: TGCGCCAGCAGCTTGTCACCGGGACAGGGGGACTATGGCTACACCTTC.

This chain links TRBV6-6 with TRBJ1-2, with 8 bases aligning to TRBD1. The CDR3 has 12 amino acids. V trimming: 8 bases; J trimming: 3 bases; junction bases outside the gene matches: 2. Germline assignment: CDR1 MNHNY and CDR2 SVGAGI (reference sequence). The CDR3 region has the DNA TGTGCCAGCCAGGGGGCTGACTATGGCTACACCTTC. Amino acid sequence: CASQGADYGYTF.

This clone was observed a handful of times. CDR3 sequence reads: CASSYSMAGHNEKLFF. The DNA for the CDR3 is TGTGCCAGCAGTTACTCGATGGCAGGTCATAATGAAAAACTGTTTTTT. This chain uses TRBV6-5 with TRBJ1-4; D is uncertain. CDR3 length: 16 residues. V lost 0 bases, J lost 4 bases, and 12 bases lay in between. Germline V gene data show CDR1 as MNHEY and CDR2 as SVGAGI.